Listed here are 31 T cell receptor beta chains from one sample, sequenced in a study of CXCR3-negative and CXCR3-positive naive CD8 T cells. The libraries of TRB cDNA were constructed through 5' RACE using UMI labels. TCRdb re-called the 5' RACE reads, yielding one record per CDR3 amino acid sequence without DNA. This table lists approximately 70,000 distinct CDR3 sequences. The sequencing input was naive CXCR3- CD8+ T cells from blood. Subset given: CD45RO-CCR7+CD27+CD95- naive CD8+ T cells lacking CXCR3 (TNR3-). The receptors stem from a human donor in good health. Some clones in this sample may be carry-over from other donors' samples.

This chain joins TRBV7-6 and TRBJ1-4. The CDR3 sequence is 16 residues long. Germline assignment: CDR1 SGHVS and CDR2 FNYEAQ. The CDR3 here is CASSFMSASPNEKLFF.

The chain recombines TRBV7-3 with TRBJ1-1; lacking DNA, the TRBD1 call made by TCRdb goes unchecked. In germline, CDR1 is SGHTA, CDR2 FQGTGA. The length of the CDR3 is 13 residues. Here the CDR3 reads CASSPTGGVEAFF. The full variable domain, in which reference TRBV7-3 and TRBJ1-1 provide the parts outside the CDR3, is GAGVSQTPSNKVTEKGKYVELRCDPISGHTALYWYRQSLGQGPEFLIYFQGTGAADDSGLPNDRFFAVRPEGSVSTLKIQRTERGDSAVYLCASSPTGGVEAFFGQGTRLTVV.

The chain couples TRBV7-2 to TRBJ1-3. This CDR3 comprises 17 residues. Germline values: CDR1 SGHTA, CDR2 FQGNSA. The CDR3 here is CASSPQGFPDSGNTIYF.

The J gene is TRBJ2-1, the V gene TRBV5-1; checking the TCRdb D call of TRBD1 is not possible without DNA. The V gene's germline CDR1 is SGHRS and CDR2 YFSETQ. The CDR3 has 16 residues. CDR3 sequence: CASSPGWGSSYNEQFF.

The chain links TRBV4-3 to TRBJ2-1; no DNA is available, so the TRBD1 call from TCRdb remains unchecked. The CDR3 spans 17 residues. The V gene's germline CDR1 is LGHNA and CDR2 YSLEER. The CDR3 spells CASSQTTTGEPYNEQFF.

The chain is built from TRBV7-2 and TRBJ1-6; the D call from TCRdb, TRBD1, cannot be confirmed without DNA. The CDR3 covers 17 residues. Per germline, CDR1 SGHTA and CDR2 FQGNSA. The CDR3 sequence: CASSLSGGFAYNSPLHF.

The V call is TRBV29-1, the J call TRBJ2-3. The CDR3 totals 12 residues. Germline V gene lookup returns CDR1 SQVTM and CDR2 ANQGSEA. CDR3 residues: CSGEGRRDTQYF.

The rearrangement uses TRBV12-3 or TRBV12-4 and TRBJ2-1. The CDR3 runs 12 residues. The CDR3 here is CASSWDYNEQFF.

This rearrangement joins TRBV7-6 to TRBJ2-7; TCRdb outputs TRBD1, but without DNA this stays unchecked. This CDR3 spans 13 amino acids. The germline gives CDR1 SGHVS, CDR2 FNYEAQ. CDR3 sequence: CASSTLQGTEQYF.

The V call is TRBV28, the J call TRBJ1-1. The germline CDR1 and CDR2 sequences are MDHEN and SYDVKM. This CDR3 is 14 amino acids long. The CDR3 loop is CASSLLREYTEAFF.

This sequence joins TRBV10-3 and TRBJ2-1; no DNA is available, so the TRBD1 call from TCRdb remains unchecked. Looked up from germline, CDR1 is ENHRY and CDR2 is SYGVKD. The CDR3 contains 13 residues. The CDR3 loop is CAIRAGAEREQFF.

The J gene is TRBJ2-1, the V gene TRBV7-3; TCRdb designates TRBD2, a call that cannot be tested without DNA. This CDR3 has 13 amino acids. CDR1 and CDR2 (germline): SGHTA, FQGTGA. This CDR3 is CASSLITSSEQFF.

The chain joins TRBV2 to TRBJ2-2; TCRdb proposes TRBD2, but this gene call is untestable without DNA. CDR1 and CDR2 (germline): SNHLY, FYNNEI. This CDR3 region has 14 residues. CDR3 in amino acids: CASSDKRERRELFF.

V gene TRBV7-2 combines with J gene TRBJ1-1. Germline loops: CDR1 SGHTA, CDR2 FQGNSA. CDR3 size: 13 residues. CDR3 residues: CASSLGWNTEAFF.

V usage is TRBV25-1 and J usage is TRBJ1-1; checking the TCRdb D call of TRBD1 is not possible without DNA. Germline V gene lookup returns CDR1 MGHDK and CDR2 SYGVNS. The CDR3 has 12 residues. The CDR3 loop reads CASTGGHTEVFF.

V gene TRBV4-3 combines with J gene TRBJ1-1; with no DNA, the TCRdb D assignment of TRBD1 cannot be verified. Germline V gene sequence: CDR1 LGHNA, CDR2 YSLEER. This CDR3 has 17 amino acids. The CDR3 region is CASSQGVPGQGNTEAFF.

The chain employs TRBV28 and TRBJ2-5; there is no DNA to check the TCRdb D call of TRBD2. Germline V lookup: CDR1 MDHEN, CDR2 SYDVKM. The CDR3 is made up of 17 amino acids. The CDR3 spells CASSLSLALSGQETQYF.

The V gene is TRBV15, the J gene TRBJ2-7; TCRdb outputs TRBD1, but without DNA this stays unchecked. Germline loops: CDR1 LNHNV, CDR2 YYDKDF (reference sequence). The CDR3 has 14 amino acids. CDR3 region: CATSRGRQGYEQYF.

The chain recombines TRBV7-2 with TRBJ1-1; TCRdb indicates TRBD1, and absent DNA this call remains unverified. CDR1 is SGHTA and CDR2 is FQGNSA in the germline V gene. The CDR3 has 14 residues. The CDR3 is CASSPLRMNTEAFF.

The rearrangement joins TRBV7-8 to TRBJ2-7; absent DNA, TCRdb's TRBD1 call cannot be checked. Looked up from germline, CDR1 is SGHVS and CDR2 is FQNEAQ. The CDR3 spans 17 residues. The CDR3 sequence is CASSPYQTGDLSYEQYF.

This clonotype counts as medium-sized by frequency. The chain links TRBV9 to TRBJ2-1; there is no DNA to check the TCRdb D call of TRBD2. CDR3 length: 15 amino acids. Germline CDR1 reads SGDLS; CDR2 reads YYNGEE. CDR3 protein: CASSSQAGGHNEQFF. Looking up the rest from reference TRBV9 and TRBJ2-1 gives the full variable domain: DSGVTQTPKHLITATGQRVTLRCSPRSGDLSVYWYQQSLDQGLQFLIQYYNGEERAKGNILERFSAQQFPDLHSELNLSSLELGDSALYFCASSSQAGGHNEQFFGPGTRLTVL.

The chain combines TRBV12-3 or TRBV12-4 with TRBJ2-5. The CDR3 covers 13 residues. Here the CDR3 reads CASSDTVEETQYF.

The gene calls are TRBV10-3 and TRBJ2-3; TCRdb names TRBD1, which stays unverified in the absence of DNA. CDR3 length: 19 amino acids. Germline lookup yields CDR1 ENHRY and CDR2 SYGVKD. Here the CDR3 reads CAISERPGQGLSSTDTQYF.

The chain recombines TRBV12-3 or TRBV12-4 with TRBJ2-1; TCRdb picks TRBD2, but there is no DNA to check that call. This CDR3 has 18 residues. The chain's CDR3 is CASSFLLEAGVIYNEQFF.

The rearrangement uses TRBV11-3 and TRBJ2-2. CDR1 and CDR2 from the germline V gene are SGHNT and YENEEA. CDR3 length: 13 residues. CDR3 amino acids: CASSPWRTGELFF.

The rearrangement uses TRBV5-1 and TRBJ2-5; TCRdb indicates TRBD1, and absent DNA this call remains unverified. The CDR3 has 15 amino acids. Germline V gene data show CDR1 as SGHRS and CDR2 as YFSETQ. CDR3 residues: CASSPFGGMGETQYF.

The chain carries TRBV28 and TRBJ2-4; with no DNA, the TCRdb D assignment of TRBD1 cannot be verified. The CDR3 runs 17 residues. From germline, CDR1 is MDHEN and CDR2 SYDVKM. CDR3 sequence reads: CASSLGDSGLAKNIQYF.

V and J are TRBV4-3 and TRBJ2-4; TCRdb's D gene call, TRBD1, goes unchecked for lack of DNA. The CDR3 loop spans 15 amino acids. Per the germline V gene, CDR1 is LGHNA and CDR2 is YSLEER. The CDR3 reads CASSPTGDPKNIQYF.

The rearrangement links TRBV4-1 to TRBJ1-4; TCRdb calls TRBD1, which cannot be checked without DNA. CDR1 and CDR2 from the germline V gene are MGHRA and YSYEKL. The CDR3 sequence is 15 residues long. This CDR3 is CASILFRGTNEKLFF.

The gene calls are TRBV28 and TRBJ2-7. CDR3 size: 11 residues. Germline V gene lookup returns CDR1 MDHEN and CDR2 SYDVKM. This CDR3 is CAVQDLYEQYF. Variable domain in full (rest from reference TRBV28 and TRBJ2-7): DVKVTQSSRYLVKRTGEKVFLECVQDMDHENMFWYRQDPGLGLRLIYFSYDVKMKEKGDIPEGYSVSREKKERFSLILESASTNQTSMYLCAVQDLYEQYFGPGTRLTVT.

The gene calls are TRBV20-1 and TRBJ2-7; checking the TCRdb D call of TRBD2 is not possible without DNA. CDR3 length: 16 residues. Germline V gene data show CDR1 as DFQATT and CDR2 as SNEGSKA (reference sequence). CDR3 sequence reads: CSASGEGTPFSYEQYF.